The 13 T cell receptor beta chains in this list originate from one sample, sequenced in a study of control samples from healthy donors and cancer patients. Assay: immunoSEQ multiplex PCR; the TCRdb copy retains only in-frame clones and omits some. The repertoire holds some 80,000 clones, with 85% to 90% as singletons. What was sequenced was PBMCs. These receptor sequences come from a woman aged 55 to 70 with head and neck cancer.

The rearrangement joins TRBV19 to TRBJ2-1; D is possibly TRBD1 or TRBD2 (5 bases each). Germline-derived CDR1 and CDR2 are LNHDA and SQIVND (reference sequence). The CDR3 loop spans 14 amino acids. V was clipped by 7 bases and J by 3 bases, with 13 bases between them. DNA for the CDR3: TGTGCCAGTAATAGGGACGGTGGCTACAATGAGCAGTTCTTC. Encoded protein: CASNRDGGYNEQFF.

This chain connects TRBV30 to TRBJ2-2, with D uncertain. This CDR3 has 13 residues. The germline V gene encodes CDR1 GTSNPN and CDR2 SVGIG (reference sequence). V was pared by 4 bases and J by 1 base, with 7 bases between. The CDR3 loop reads CAWKQKNTGELFF. CDR3 DNA: TGTGCCTGGAAACAAAAGAACACCGGGGAGCTGTTTTTT.

The CDR3 sequence: CASSSGLDSNQPQHF. DNA of the CDR3: TGTGCCAGCAGTTCGGGGTTGGATAGCAATCAGCCCCAGCATTTT. The chain combines TRBV6-5 with TRBJ1-5; D call uncertain. CDR3 length: 15 residues. CDR1 is MNHEY, CDR2 SVGAGI, per germline. The ends were cut back, 4 bases at V and 0 bases at J, with 10 bases in the middle.

This rearrangement joins TRBV19 to TRBJ1-5; TRBD1 aligns across 7 bases. Trimming took 3 bases from V and 6 from J; bases not matched to a gene: 5. The CDR3 is made up of 14 amino acids. Per the germline V gene, CDR1 is LNHDA and CDR2 is SQIVND (reference sequence). The CDR3 region is CASSILTGPQPQHF. The CDR3 DNA reads as TGTGCCAGTAGTATTCTGACAGGGCCTCAGCCCCAGCATTTT.

The V and J genes are TRBV5-1 and TRBJ2-2; 14 bases match TRBD2. Looked up from germline, CDR1 is SGHRS and CDR2 is YFSETQ. The trim removed 4 bases at V and 1 base at J, leaving 3 bases unmatched. The CDR3 consists of 17 residues. CDR3 sequence: CASSLGLAGGNTGELFF. The DNA of the CDR3 is TGCGCCAGCAGCCTCGGACTAGCGGGAGGGAACACCGGGGAGCTGTTTTTT.

The chain has TRBV5-4 and TRBJ2-7, with TRBD1 matching 11 bases. CDR1 and CDR2 from the germline V gene are SGHNT and YYREEE (reference sequence). This CDR3 has 15 residues. Trimming at V came to 4 bases and at J to 3 bases, leaving 6 bases not matched to a gene. Here the CDR3 DNA reads TGTGCCAGCAGCGTTGGACAGGGGGCAATCTACGAGCAGTACTTC. Translated: CASSVGQGAIYEQYF.

This sequence joins TRBV7-9 and TRBJ1-1; perhaps TRBD1 as D (5 bases). Germline V gives CDR1 SEHNR, CDR2 FQNEAQ (reference sequence). The CDR3 loop spans 14 amino acids. V dropped 2 bases and J dropped 4 bases, with 11 bases sitting between them. CDR3 protein: CASSLSGGGTEAFF. DNA for the CDR3: TGTGCCAGCAGCTTATCCGGGGGAGGCACTGAAGCTTTCTTT.

This rearrangement joins TRBV28 to TRBJ2-2, with no clear D. This CDR3 is 12 amino acids long. From germline, CDR1 is MDHEN and CDR2 SYDVKM. V dropped 6 bases and J dropped 6 bases, with 8 bases sitting between them. CDR3: CASSQASGELFF. In DNA form, the CDR3 reads TGTGCCAGCAGCCAGGCGTCCGGGGAGCTGTTTTTT.

The chain employs TRBV12-3 or TRBV12-4 and TRBJ2-1; D might be TRBD2 (6 bases). CDR3 length equals 13 residues. Deletions cut 0 bases from V and 10 bases from J, with 10 bases between. CDR3 nucleotides: TGTGCCAGCAGTTTAGCTTCGGCGGGGGAGCAGTTCTTC. Encoded protein: CASSLASAGEQFF.

The chain uses TRBV11-3 and TRBJ1-1; TRBD1 might be the D (6 bases). There are 13 residues in the CDR3. CDR1 SGHNT and CDR2 YENEEA come from the germline V gene. The germline V and J ends were trimmed by 5 bases and 2 bases, with 9 bases remaining between them. CDR3 nucleotide sequence: TGTGCCAGCAGCCGACAGGCAAACACTGAAGCTTTCTTT. This codes for CASSRQANTEAFF.

J is TRBJ2-3 and V is TRBV9; no reliable D call. The CDR3 is 15 amino acids. Germline CDR1 and CDR2: SGDLS and YYNGEE. V gave up 0 bases and J gave up 0 bases, with 8 bases separating them. The CDR3 spells CASSVVPYSTDTQYF. CDR3 coding DNA: TGTGCCAGCAGCGTAGTTCCGTACAGCACAGATACGCAGTATTTT.

Sample share makes this clone medium-sized (0.01 to 0.1%). V gene TRBV5-8 combines with J gene TRBJ1-6, with no clear D. V dropped 4 bases and J dropped 10 bases, with 27 bases sitting between them. This CDR3 region has 18 residues. In germline, CDR1 is SGHTS, CDR2 YDEGEE. CDR3 DNA sequence: TGTGCCAGCAGCCCTCTCCAGGTTCAGACTCTTTTGGCCTCACCCCTCCACTTT. It specifies CASSPLQVQTLLASPLHF.

The chain joins TRBV6-2 or TRBV6-3 to TRBJ1-4, with D uncertain. This CDR3 is 18 amino acids long. Trimming cost V 5 bases and J 0 bases, with 19 bases left between them. Germline CDR1 MNHEY, CDR2 SVGEGT. Written as DNA, the CDR3 is TGTGCCAGCAGTCAAGCTCGCCGTCTAGGAGCAACTAATGAAAAACTGTTTTTT. This encodes CASSQARRLGATNEKLFF.